Below, 21 T cell receptor beta chains from the same sample are listed, as sequenced in a study of cytomegalovirus exposure and HLA in healthy donors. Sequenced by immunoSEQ multiplex PCR; TCRdb stores in-frame clones only, minus some. The data contain about 50,000 clones, about 92% of them singletons. Material for sequencing was PBMCs. These receptors were taken from a woman between 18 and 29 years old in good health and CMV-seropositive.

This clone has more than one count but fewer than ten. The gene calls are TRBV5-1 and TRBJ2-5; the D gene is possibly TRBD2 (5 bases). The V end was cut by 2 bases, the J end by 4 bases, with 12 bases between. CDR3 length equals 14 residues. The germline V gene has CDR1 SGHRS and CDR2 YFSETQ. This CDR3 reads CASSFTSGVETQYF. The CDR3 region has the DNA TGCGCCAGCAGCTTCACAAGCGGAGTAGAGACCCAGTACTTC.

Comments on this clone: One end of the junction varies from germline; a read error may be responsible. The chain couples TRBV7-9 to TRBJ2-1; D not resolved. The CDR3 extends over 15 amino acids. The germline gives CDR1 SEHNR, CDR2 FQNEAQ (reference sequence). The CDR3 bases are TGTGCCAGCACCTTAAGCCTGCCTGCCTACAATGAGCAGTTCTTC. Encoded protein: CASTLSLPAYNEQFF.

As for this clone: Other DNA sequences in the sample encode the same CDR3. The chain links TRBV5-1 to TRBJ2-7; a weak D match, TRBD2 (6 bases). Germline CDR1 is SGHRS and CDR2 is YFSETQ. V was clipped by 0 bases and J by 0 bases, with 10 bases between them. CDR3 length: 15 amino acids. The CDR3 region has the DNA TGCGCCAGCAGCTTGGTCGGGGGAAGCTCCTACGAGCAGTACTTC. This sequence encodes CASSLVGGSSYEQYF.

This chain connects TRBV15 to TRBJ2-7; 10 nucleotides line up with TRBD1. The CDR3 covers 15 residues. The germline V gene encodes CDR1 LNHNV and CDR2 YYDKDF (reference sequence). The V gene end was trimmed by 6 bases and the J gene end by 3 bases; junction bases not matched to a gene: 8. As DNA, the CDR3 is TGTGCCACCAGTCTAGGACAGGGGGGATTCTACGAGCAGTACTTC. Its translation is CATSLGQGGFYEQYF.

J is TRBJ1-1 and V is TRBV5-8; the D gene is possibly TRBD1 (6 bases). V lost 4 bases and J lost 4, with 14 bases in between. The CDR3 extends over 14 amino acids. From germline, CDR1 is SGHTS and CDR2 YDEGEE. CDR3 amino acids: CASSGTGKRTEAFF. CDR3 bases: TGTGCCAGCAGCGGAACAGGGAAACGCACTGAAGCTTTCTTT. Full variable domain (remainder filled in from reference TRBV5-8 and TRBJ1-1): EAGVTQSPTHLIKTRGQQATLRCSPISGHTSVYWYQQALGLGLQFLLWYDEGEERNRGNFPPRFSGRQFPNYSSELNVNALELEDSALYLCASSGTGKRTEAFFGQGTRLTVV.

This clone was seen a single time. This chain uses TRBV29-1 with TRBJ2-7; 7 bases are shared with TRBD2. Germline V gene sequence: CDR1 SQVTM, CDR2 ANQGSEA. The CDR3 covers 14 residues. Trimming took 0 bases from V and 0 from J; bases not matched to a gene: 2. The CDR3 DNA reads TGCAGCGTTGAAGAGGGGGGGTCCTCCTACGAGCAGTACTTC. It is translated as CSVEEGGSSYEQYF.

The chain joins TRBV7-9 to TRBJ1-4, with D unclear. The CDR3 covers 15 residues. Germline V gene data show CDR1 as SEHNR and CDR2 as FQNEAQ (reference sequence). V was trimmed by 3 bases and J by 0 bases, leaving 8 bases between them. The CDR3 loop reads CASSLGSATNEKLFF. The DNA for the CDR3 is TGTGCCAGCAGCTTGGGGAGTGCAACTAATGAAAAACTGTTTTTT.

This chain uses TRBV4-1 with TRBJ1-2, with TRBD1 matching 9 bases. After removal of 2 bases from V and 5 bases from J, the junction contained 12 bases not matched to a gene. Germline V lookup: CDR1 MGHRA, CDR2 YSYEKL. The CDR3 loop spans 17 amino acids. The CDR3 DNA reads TGCGCCAGCAGCCAAACCCCCAATGCCGGGACAGGGTATGGCTACACCTTC. Protein product: CASSQTPNAGTGYGYTF.

This clone was found once. The chain joins TRBV28 to TRBJ1-6, with unresolved D. V lost 2 bases and J 0 bases, leaving 5 bases between the germline ends. CDR1 and CDR2 (germline): MDHEN, SYDVKM. This CDR3 region has 15 residues. The DNA of the CDR3 is TGTGCCAGCAGTTTAGATAGCTCCTATAATTCACCCCTCCACTTT. Encoded protein: CASSLDSSYNSPLHF.

The rearrangement links TRBV9 to TRBJ2-5; TRBD2 agrees at 12 bases. Germline trimming cut 2 bases from V and 2 bases from J; bases unmatched to any gene: 10. This CDR3 region has 18 residues. Germline V gene data show CDR1 as SGDLS and CDR2 as YYNGEE. CDR3 sequence: CASSVASGGALGQETQYF. The CDR3 nucleotides are TGTGCCAGCAGCGTGGCTAGCGGGGGGGCACTAGGGCAAGAGACCCAGTACTTC.

This rearrangement joins TRBV10-1 to TRBJ2-3; unclear D gene. This CDR3 has 14 amino acids. Per germline, CDR1 WNHNN and CDR2 SYGVQD (reference sequence). V gave up 2 bases and J gave up 7 bases, with 13 bases separating them. CDR3 amino acids: CASSETTSSNTQYF. CDR3 bases: TGCGCCAGCAGTGAGACCACAAGTTCGAATACGCAGTATTTT.

In nucleotides, the CDR3 is TGTGCCAGCACCCTCCTAGGGAGTGGACAGCAAGAGACCCAGTACTTC. Translating it yields CASTLLGSGQQETQYF. J is TRBJ2-5 and V is TRBV2; D might be TRBD1 (6 bases). Germline loops: CDR1 SNHLY, CDR2 FYNNEI. CDR3 length: 16 residues. V lost 7 bases and J lost 2, with 20 bases in between.

The CDR3 DNA sequence: TGTGCCAGCAGTCCCCCCAGGGGACCACAGTATTTT. Translation gives CASSPPRGPQYF. V is TRBV27 and J is TRBJ2-3; a possible D gene is TRBD1 (6 bases). V lost 5 bases and J lost 12, with 15 bases in between. This CDR3 comprises 12 residues. Germline V CDR1 and CDR2: MNHEY, SMNVEV (reference sequence).

This clone was seen more than once but under ten times. The chain recombines TRBV29-1 with TRBJ2-3, with D tentatively TRBD1 (5 bases). This CDR3 contains 13 residues. Germline V gene lookup returns CDR1 SQVTM and CDR2 ANQGSEA. V lost 3 bases and J lost 3, with 10 bases in between. The CDR3 nucleotides are TGCAGCGTTGACCCCAGGGCGACAGATACGCAGTATTTT. It yields the protein CSVDPRATDTQYF.

V and J are TRBV2 and TRBJ2-7, with 9 positions matching TRBD1. J gave up 4 bases and V 10 bases, and 5 bases lay outside the gene matches. The CDR3 covers 12 residues. The germline CDR1 and CDR2 sequences are SNHLY and FYNNEI. This CDR3 is CATGTGSYEQYF. The CDR3 DNA reads as TGTGCCACAGGGACAGGGTCTTACGAGCAGTACTTC.

The chain carries TRBV6-5 and TRBJ2-1; weak D call: TRBD2 (6 bases). Germline lookup yields CDR1 MNHEY and CDR2 SVGAGI. The CDR3 totals 16 residues. V was cut by 2 bases and J by 5 bases, with 16 bases left in between. Here the CDR3 DNA reads TGTGCCAGCAGTTACGCGGGGCAGCGTAATCACAATGAGCAGTTCTTC. Translation: CASSYAGQRNHNEQFF.

This rearrangement joins TRBV29-1 to TRBJ2-7; 10 bases map to TRBD1. V lost 5 bases, J lost 1 base, and 8 bases stayed unmatched. Germline V gene lookup returns CDR1 SQVTM and CDR2 ANQGSEA. The CDR3 extends over 15 amino acids. Here the CDR3 reads CSVSLEGQGSYEQYF. In nucleotides, the CDR3 is TGCAGCGTTTCATTGGAGGGACAGGGGTCCTACGAGCAGTACTTC.

The rearrangement uses TRBV5-4 and TRBJ1-3; D is unresolved. The V gene lost 4 bases and the J gene lost 2 bases, with 7 bases spanning the gap. Germline V lookup: CDR1 SGHNT, CDR2 YYREEE (reference sequence). This CDR3 comprises 13 residues. CDR3: CASSTVPGNTIYF. The CDR3, as DNA: TGTGCCAGCAGCACAGTCCCTGGAAACACCATATATTTT.

The genes are TRBV6-1 and TRBJ2-3, with D unclear. The CDR3 totals 11 residues. The V gene lost 6 bases and the J gene lost 2 bases, with 3 bases spanning the gap. The germline gives CDR1 MNHNS, CDR2 SASEGT. In DNA, the CDR3 is TGTGCCAGCAGATACACAGATACGCAGTATTTT. Translating gives CASRYTDTQYF.

The chain recombines TRBV15 with TRBJ2-3; TRBD2 agrees at 7 bases. Germline CDR1 LNHNV, CDR2 YYDKDF (reference sequence). V lost 4 bases to trimming and J lost 0 bases; unmatched junction nucleotides: 4. The CDR3 is 15 residues long. The CDR3 loop reads CATSKGLGSTDTQYF. CDR3 nucleotides: TGTGCCACCAGCAAAGGACTAGGCAGCACAGATACGCAGTATTTT.

The rearrangement joins TRBV7-6 to TRBJ2-3; TRBD2 matches 11 bases. V gave up 5 bases and J gave up 1 base; unmatched junction bases: 5. The CDR3 is made up of 16 amino acids. The germline CDR1 and CDR2 sequences are SGHVS and FNYEAQ. CDR3 sequence reads: CASSLSLAGGTDTQYF. The CDR3 DNA reads TGTGCCAGCAGCCTTTCACTAGCGGGGGGCACAGATACGCAGTATTTT.